What follows are 24 T cell receptor beta chains derived from one specimen sequenced in a study of T cells in Graves' hyperthyroidism and ophthalmopathy. Amplification of TCR beta CDR3 regions was performed using RNA transcripts as template. In the first-round RT-PCR of the TCR CDR3, the HTBI primer set was used. Each CDR3 protein gets one entry after TCRdb re-called the multiplex PCR reads with MiXCR. Found here are under 250,000 distinct CDR3 sequences, 17% of them singletons; the top ten hold approximately 46%. The sequencing sample was made of blood. The receptors were sampled from a man aged 45-65 years with Graves' hyperthyroidism.

This clonotype was detected only a few times. The chain employs TRBV30 and TRBJ1-6; D is undetermined. Germline lookup yields CDR1 GTSNPN and CDR2 SVGIG (reference sequence). The CDR3 is made up of 19 amino acids. V gave up 0 bases and J gave up 0 bases, with 18 bases separating them. This chain's CDR3 is CAWSVQFRASSSYNSPLHF. CDR3 coding DNA: TGTGCCTGGAGTGTACAGTTTCGGGCGTCAAGCTCCTATAATTCACCCCTCCACTTT.

This clonotype was seen at least ten times. V and J are TRBV28 and TRBJ2-7; the D gene is possibly TRBD1 (6 bases). The V gene lost 4 bases and the J gene lost 5 bases, with 15 bases spanning the gap. This CDR3 region has 14 residues. The germline CDR1 and CDR2 sequences are MDHEN and SYDVKM. Written as DNA, the CDR3 is TGTGCCAGCAGTTCCCCCGGTAAGGGGGACGAGCAGTACTTC. Protein sequence: CASSSPGKGDEQYF.

This sequence joins TRBV5-6 and TRBJ2-1; D is perhaps TRBD1 (6 bases). Germline V gene lookup returns CDR1 SGHDT and CDR2 YYEEEE. CDR3 length: 15 amino acids. Trimming cost V 0 bases and J 8 bases, with 15 bases left between them. In DNA form, the CDR3 reads TGTGCCAGCAGCTTGGTTGCAGGGGAAGGCGATGAGCAGTTCTTC. Translated, it gives CASSLVAGEGDEQFF.

This clonotype was counted a few times. The rearrangement uses TRBV24-1 and TRBJ1-5; 12 bases are shared with TRBD1. CDR1 and CDR2 (germline): KGHDR, SFDVKD. This CDR3 comprises 16 residues. V was clipped by 3 bases and J by 6 bases; unmatched bases: 5. CDR3 DNA sequence: TGTGCCACCAGTGATCCGGGACAGGGGGCGGGTCAGCCCCAGCATTTT. This sequence encodes CATSDPGQGAGQPQHF.

There are many counts of this clonotype. V and J are TRBV6-2 or TRBV6-3 and TRBJ2-1, with TRBD2 matching 15 bases. V shed 6 bases, J shed 4 bases, and the junction held 10 bases outside the gene matches. The CDR3 contains 18 residues. From germline, CDR1 is MNHEY and CDR2 SVGEGT. For the CDR3, the DNA is TGTGCCAGCAGACGGGGACTAGCGGGAGGACGACCTTACAATGAGCAGTTCTTC. Its translation is CASRRGLAGGRPYNEQFF.

This clonotype was picked up many times. The genes are TRBV7-2 and TRBJ2-1, with a possible D match to TRBD2 (5 bases). This CDR3 has 19 residues. V was shortened by 2 bases and J by 8 bases, with 28 bases between the two germline ends. Germline CDR1 and CDR2: SGHTA and FQGNSA. CDR3 nucleotide sequence: TGTGCCAGCAGCTTAATTTTCGCGGTTGGAGGCAGTGAAGGCGATGAGCAGTTCTTC. This gives the protein CASSLIFAVGGSEGDEQFF.

This clonotype was observed at least ten times. This rearrangement joins TRBV28 to TRBJ1-2; 7 bases are a match to TRBD1. This CDR3 is built from 14 residues. With V trimmed by 7 bases and J by 2 bases, 7 bases remained unmatched. The germline V gene encodes CDR1 MDHEN and CDR2 SYDVKM. The CDR3 nucleotides are TGTGCCAGCAACGCGACAGGGACGAACTATGGCTACACCTTC. Amino acid sequence: CASNATGTNYGYTF.

Many counts were recorded for this clonotype. The V and J genes are TRBV13 and TRBJ2-5, with D unresolved. The length of the CDR3 is 15 residues. Germline-derived CDR1 and CDR2 are PRHDT and FYEKMQ (reference sequence). V dropped 1 base and J dropped 4 bases, with 13 bases sitting between them. The chain's CDR3 is CASSLAVRAGETQYF. The CDR3 region has the DNA TGTGCCAGCAGCTTAGCGGTTCGGGCTGGAGAGACCCAGTACTTC.

This chain uses TRBV14 with TRBJ1-1; D is unresolved. The V gene's germline CDR1 is SGHDN and CDR2 FVKESK. The CDR3 spans 12 residues. V was clipped by 4 bases and J by 4 bases, with 7 bases between them. The CDR3 loop reads CASSRMSTEAFF. The CDR3 bases are TGTGCCAGCAGCCGGATGAGCACTGAAGCTTTCTTT.

The chain employs TRBV6-1 and TRBJ2-7, with D possibly being TRBD1 (5 bases). V was trimmed by 3 bases and J by 1 base, leaving 13 bases between them. Germline CDR1 is MNHNS and CDR2 is SASEGT. There are 15 residues in the CDR3. CDR3 region: CASSDLTGVSYEQYF. CDR3 coding DNA: TGTGCCAGCAGTGATCTAACAGGCGTTTCCTACGAGCAGTACTTC.

This clonotype was seen a handful of times. This chain connects TRBV6-1 to TRBJ2-1, with a weak D call TRBD2 (5 bases). Germline loops: CDR1 MNHNS, CDR2 SASEGT. Trimming removed 10 bases at V and 3 bases at J, with 16 bases between. The CDR3 runs to 14 residues. The CDR3 DNA sequence: TGTGCCACCAAAGCGGTTGGGGACTACAATGAGCAGTTCTTC. Its translation: CATKAVGDYNEQFF.

This clonotype appeared many times. V gene TRBV28 combines with J gene TRBJ1-5; 7 bases match TRBD1. From germline, CDR1 is MDHEN and CDR2 SYDVKM. CDR3 length: 15 amino acids. With 6 bases clipped from V and 3 bases from J, the junction kept 8 bases outside the gene matches. The CDR3 is CASRIIQGNNQPQHF. The DNA of the CDR3 is TGTGCCAGCAGGATAATACAGGGGAACAATCAGCCCCAGCATTTT.

This clonotype showed up many times. The chain has TRBV11-2 and TRBJ2-7; 11 nucleotides agree with TRBD2. The V segment lost 3 bases and the J segment 6 bases; nucleotides outside the gene matches: 4. The CDR3 totals 14 residues. CDR1 and CDR2 from the germline V gene are SGHAT and FQNNGV. CDR3 in DNA: TGTGCCAGCAGCTTTAGCGGGAGGGCCCTCGAGCAGTACTTC. Translation gives CASSFSGRALEQYF.

This clonotype was detected only a few times. CDR3 coding DNA: TGCGCCAGCAGCCAAGATAAGGGGGGCACTGAAGCTTTCTTT. Amino acids: CASSQDKGGTEAFF. The rearrangement uses TRBV4-3 and TRBJ1-1; possible D gene TRBD1, 6 bases. This CDR3 is built from 14 residues. Trimming took off 0 bases at V and 4 bases at J, with 9 bases between the two ends. Germline-derived CDR1 and CDR2 are LGHNA and YSLEER.

This chain connects TRBV5-1 to TRBJ2-3, with 13 bases fitting TRBD2. The germline V gene encodes CDR1 SGHRS and CDR2 YFSETQ. The CDR3 extends over 17 amino acids. Unmatched junction bases numbered 5, after V lost 4 bases and J lost 0 bases. CDR3 DNA sequence: TGCGCCAGCAGCCAGGGACTAGCGGGACCGAGCACAGATACGCAGTATTTT. Translating gives CASSQGLAGPSTDTQYF. The whole variable domain, filled in from reference TRBV5-1 and TRBJ2-3, reads KAGVTQTPRYLIKTRGQQVTLSCSPISGHRSVSWYQQTPGQGLQFLFEYFSETQRNKGNFPGRFSGRQFSNSRSEMNVSTLELGDSALYLCASSQGLAGPSTDTQYFGPGTRLTVL.

The CDR3 DNA reads TGTGCCAGCAGCGCAGGCGGCTATGGCTACACCTTC. Protein sequence: CASSAGGYGYTF. The chain links TRBV27 to TRBJ1-2, with D hard to call. There are 12 residues in the CDR3. Trimming took 6 bases from V and 4 from J, leaving 9 bases between them. The V gene's germline CDR1 is MNHEY and CDR2 SMNVEV (reference sequence).

There are many counts of this clonotype. This chain uses TRBV11-3 with TRBJ2-7; possibly TRBD2 for D (6 bases). V lost 5 bases and J 4 bases, leaving 15 bases between the germline ends. Germline V gene data show CDR1 as SGHNT and CDR2 as YENEEA. The CDR3 contains 14 residues. Written as DNA, the CDR3 is TGTGCCAGCAGCCGGAGGGGTGTTGGGTACGAGCAGTACTTC. The encoded protein is CASSRRGVGYEQYF.

This clonotype was counted many times. The CDR3: CASSQEEGTGDGYTF. In DNA, the CDR3 is TGCGCCAGCAGCCAAGAGGAGGGGACAGGGGATGGCTACACCTTC. The chain combines TRBV4-1 with TRBJ1-2; the match to TRBD1 covers 10 bases. The CDR3 has 15 amino acids. The germline V gene encodes CDR1 MGHRA and CDR2 YSYEKL. V lost 0 bases and J lost 6; bases outside the gene matches: 4.

The V call is TRBV5-1, the J call TRBJ2-5; D remains unclear. The germline gives CDR1 SGHRS, CDR2 YFSETQ. CDR3 length: 12 amino acids. Deletions cut 5 bases from V and 4 bases from J, with 9 bases between. CDR3 bases: TGCGCCAGCAGTAATAACCGAGAGACCCAGTACTTC. Its translation: CASSNNRETQYF.

The V and J genes are TRBV7-2 and TRBJ2-5; D gene unclear. This CDR3 is 13 amino acids long. The germline gives CDR1 SGHTA, CDR2 FQGNSA. Trimming removed 3 bases at V and 4 bases at J, with 9 bases between. The CDR3 nucleotides are TGTGCCAGCAGCTTGGGTGCCCGAGAGACCCAGTACTTC. Amino acids: CASSLGARETQYF.

V is TRBV28 and J is TRBJ1-3; D is unclear. CDR1 is MDHEN and CDR2 is SYDVKM in the germline V gene. The CDR3 contains 13 residues. Trimming took 6 bases from V and 0 from J, leaving 6 bases between them. DNA for the CDR3: TGTGCCAGCAGGGATCACTCTGGAAACACCATATATTTT. Its protein is CASRDHSGNTIYF.

This clonotype was recorded at least ten times. This chain joins TRBV20-1 and TRBJ2-5; D tentatively reads TRBD1 or TRBD2 (5 bases each). The germline V gene encodes CDR1 DFQATT and CDR2 SNEGSKA (reference sequence). The length of the CDR3 is 15 residues. Trimming stripped 6 bases from V and 1 base from J, with 18 bases between. CDR3 bases: TGCAGTGCCACCCAGAGGGGAGCGACCCAAGAGACCCAGTACTTC. Its protein is CSATQRGATQETQYF.

This clonotype has at least ten counts. V is TRBV2 and J is TRBJ2-5; unclear D gene. Trimming removed 4 bases at V and 5 bases at J, with 11 bases between. The CDR3 length is 13 residues. Germline V lookup: CDR1 SNHLY, CDR2 FYNNEI. CDR3: CASSVGYRETQYF. CDR3 nucleotide sequence: TGTGCCAGCAGTGTGGGTTACCGTGAGACCCAGTACTTC. The variable domain in full, completed from reference TRBV2 and TRBJ2-5, reads EPEVTQTPSHQVTQMGQEVILRCVPISNHLYFYWYRQILGQKVEFLVSFYNNEISEKSEIFDDQFSVERPDGSNFTLKIRSTKLEDSAMYFCASSVGYRETQYFGPGTRLLVL.

This clonotype was recorded many times. J is TRBJ2-7 and V is TRBV7-9, with D possibly TRBD1 on 6 matching bases. V was pared by 6 bases and J by 2 bases, with 14 bases between. Looked up from germline, CDR1 is SEHNR and CDR2 is FQNEAQ (reference sequence). This CDR3 spans 14 amino acids. The CDR3 loop is CASRAADSTYEQYF. The DNA of the CDR3 is TGTGCCAGCAGAGCGGCGGACAGTACCTACGAGCAGTACTTC.